These 23 T cell receptor beta chains were all obtained from the same sample, sequenced in a study of cytomegalovirus exposure and HLA in healthy donors. PCR involved 60 Vbeta and 13 Jbeta primers. The repertoire was sequenced with immunoSEQ multiplex PCR; TCRdb's copy has only in-frame clones and lacks some. The sample lists roughly 140,000 clones; about 82% were seen once. The sequencing input was PBMCs. Receptors originate from a woman aged 35 to 49 in good health and CMV-seropositive.

This clone came up a few times. This chain connects TRBV29-1 to TRBJ1-2; D remains unclear. Trimming left V 0 bases short and J 4 bases short, with 6 bases between. This CDR3 region has 12 residues. CDR1 and CDR2 from the germline V gene are SQVTM and ANQGSEA. CDR3 loop: CSVEDSVYGYTF. In DNA form, the CDR3 reads TGCAGCGTTGAAGACAGCGTCTATGGCTACACCTTC.

The chain combines TRBV5-5 with TRBJ2-7, with TRBD2 matching over 11 bases. This CDR3 is 15 amino acids long. CDR1 and CDR2 from the germline V gene are SGHKS and YYEKEE (reference sequence). V shed 3 bases, J shed 2 bases, and the junction held 4 bases outside the gene matches. The CDR3 spells CASSSEGLAAYEQYF. CDR3 DNA: TGTGCCAGCAGCTCCGAGGGACTAGCGGCCTACGAGCAGTACTTC.

The gene calls are TRBV28 and TRBJ2-3; 8 nucleotides line up with TRBD2. This CDR3 region has 14 residues. With V trimmed by 7 bases and J by 4 bases, 7 bases remained unmatched. The V gene's germline CDR1 is MDHEN and CDR2 SYDVKM. CDR3 sequence: CASIGGAPPDTQYF. The CDR3 DNA sequence: TGTGCCAGCATCGGGGGGGCCCCACCAGATACGCAGTATTTT.

This chain links TRBV2 with TRBJ2-1; 11 bases agree with TRBD1. Unmatched junction bases numbered 4, after V lost 6 bases and J lost 9 bases. CDR3 length: 13 amino acids. The germline gives CDR1 SNHLY, CDR2 FYNNEI. CDR3 region: CASSGQGAGEQFF. The CDR3 coding sequence is TGTGCCAGCAGCGGACAGGGGGCGGGTGAGCAGTTCTTC.

The chain is built from TRBV6-1 and TRBJ1-5; weak D call: TRBD1 (5 bases). Trimming pared 4 bases from V and 3 bases from J, leaving 19 bases between. The CDR3 is made up of 17 amino acids. Germline CDR1 is MNHNS and CDR2 is SASEGT. CDR3 bases: TGTGCCAGCAGTGCCCCAGGGTCCGGAATTTCCAATCAGCCCCAGCATTTT. It yields the protein CASSAPGSGISNQPQHF.

The chain couples TRBV19 to TRBJ2-5; 8 nucleotides align to TRBD2. Trimming at V came to 3 bases and at J to 4 bases, leaving 16 bases not matched to a gene. There are 18 residues in the CDR3. Per germline, CDR1 LNHDA and CDR2 SQIVND (reference sequence). CDR3 protein: CASSIRLTSGARGETQYF. CDR3 sequence (DNA): TGTGCCAGTAGTATCAGATTAACTAGCGGAGCGCGGGGAGAGACCCAGTACTTC.

The genes are TRBV7-2 and TRBJ2-2, with TRBD2 as a possible D gene (5 bases). Germline values: CDR1 SGHTA, CDR2 FQGNSA. V lost 3 bases to trimming and J lost 7 bases, with 12 bases between them. CDR3 length: 14 amino acids. This CDR3 is CASSFQRGFGELFF. The CDR3 nucleotides are TGTGCCAGCAGCTTCCAGAGAGGGTTCGGGGAGCTGTTTTTT.

The chain couples TRBV7-8 to TRBJ1-1; TRBD1 aligns across 9 bases. V trimming: 5 bases; J trimming: 9 bases; junction bases outside the gene matches: 10. The germline V gene encodes CDR1 SGHVS and CDR2 FQNEAQ. The CDR3 spans 14 residues. The CDR3 sequence: CASSLRTGVRQAFF. Written as DNA, the CDR3 is TGTGCCAGCAGCCTTCGGACAGGGGTCCGCCAAGCTTTCTTT.

In this sample, this clone turned up once. This sequence joins TRBV7-7 and TRBJ2-1; TRBD2 matches at 8 bases. The germline CDR1 and CDR2 sequences are SSHAT and FNYEAQ (reference sequence). This CDR3 is built from 17 residues. V shed 0 bases and J 1 base; nucleotides not matched to a gene: 5. CDR3 amino acids: CASSLAPAGVSYNEQFF. The CDR3 DNA is TGTGCCAGCAGCTTAGCCCCAGCGGGAGTGTCCTACAATGAGCAGTTCTTC.

This chain joins TRBV7-8 and TRBJ1-2; D unclear. Germline assignment: CDR1 SGHVS and CDR2 FQNEAQ. V lost 2 bases to trimming and J lost 2 bases, with 6 bases between them. The CDR3 covers 13 residues. The CDR3 region has the DNA TGTGCCAGCAGCTTACTTGCGAACTATGGCTACACCTTC. Protein product: CASSLLANYGYTF.

V usage is TRBV5-4 and J usage is TRBJ2-5; TRBD2 agrees at 9 bases. The CDR3 is 14 residues long. Germline V lookup: CDR1 SGHNT, CDR2 YYREEE (reference sequence). J lost 0 bases, V lost 6 bases, and 3 bases had no gene match. CDR3 DNA: TGTGCCAGCAAGGCGGGGGGGTACCAAGAGACCCAGTACTTC. Encoded protein: CASKAGGYQETQYF.

This clone has a handful of counts. The genes are TRBV28 and TRBJ1-1; 7 bases align to TRBD1. The CDR3 contains 13 residues. In germline, CDR1 is MDHEN, CDR2 SYDVKM. The V segment lost 2 bases and the J segment 8 bases; nucleotides outside the gene matches: 5. The CDR3, as DNA: TGTGCCAGCAGTTTACCAGACAGGGAGGAAGCTTTCTTT. Translated: CASSLPDREEAFF.

The chain recombines TRBV11-2 with TRBJ2-3; 7 nucleotides align to TRBD2. CDR3 length equals 15 residues. V trimming: 1 base; J trimming: 5 bases; junction bases outside the gene matches: 6. Germline V gives CDR1 SGHAT, CDR2 FQNNGV. In DNA, the CDR3 is TGTGCCAGCAGCTTAGTGAGCGGGGTAAAAGATACGCAGTATTTT. Translation gives CASSLVSGVKDTQYF.

The chain employs TRBV7-9 and TRBJ1-1; D not certain. CDR3 length: 12 residues. In germline, CDR1 is SEHNR, CDR2 FQNEAQ (reference sequence). V dropped 4 bases and J dropped 5 bases, with 8 bases sitting between them. DNA of the CDR3: TGTGCCAGCAGCTCCCCTCTAACTGAAGCTTTCTTT. Its protein product is CASSSPLTEAFF.

The chain links TRBV5-4 to TRBJ1-2; 9 bases agree with TRBD1. Germline loops: CDR1 SGHNT, CDR2 YYREEE (reference sequence). The V gene end was trimmed by 4 bases and the J gene end by 6 bases; junction bases not matched to a gene: 1. This CDR3 has 12 amino acids. The DNA of the CDR3 is TGTGCCAGCAGCCGGACAGGGGATGGCTACACCTTC. Protein product: CASSRTGDGYTF. The whole variable domain, remainder taken from reference TRBV5-4 and TRBJ1-2, is ETGVTQSPTHLIKTRGQQVTLRCSSQSGHNTVSWYQQALGQGPQFIFQYYREEENGRGNFPPRFSGLQFPNYSSELNVNALELDDSALYLCASSRTGDGYTFGSGTRLTVV.

The chain links TRBV6-5 to TRBJ1-1; D is unresolved. The length of the CDR3 is 13 residues. Germline CDR1 reads MNHEY; CDR2 reads SVGAGI. The V end lost 8 bases, the J end lost 0 bases, and 10 bases lay between the germline ends. DNA of the CDR3: TGTGCCAGCCAAAACCCGGTGAACACTGAAGCTTTCTTT. Translated, it gives CASQNPVNTEAFF.

This clone has just a few counts. This chain links TRBV19 with TRBJ1-4; the D gene is possibly TRBD1 (6 bases). CDR1 and CDR2 (germline): LNHDA, SQIVND (reference sequence). The CDR3 is 13 amino acids. Deletions cut 7 bases from V and 6 bases from J, with 12 bases between. The DNA for the CDR3 is TGTGCCAGTACGGGGGGCCCGGATGAAAAACTGTTTTTT. This translates into CASTGGPDEKLFF.

V is TRBV7-2 and J is TRBJ2-3; 14 nucleotides line up with TRBD2. From germline, CDR1 is SGHTA and CDR2 FQGNSA. This CDR3 comprises 16 residues. V lost 5 bases, J lost 5 bases, and 6 bases stayed unmatched. For the CDR3, the DNA is TGTGCCAGCAGCCCCGGACTAGCGGGAGGTGGAGATACGCAGTATTTT. Translating gives CASSPGLAGGGDTQYF.

The genes are TRBV28 and TRBJ2-6; D might be TRBD2 (5 bases). The CDR3 runs to 15 residues. V lost 3 bases to trimming and J lost 2 bases, with 8 bases between them. Germline V gene lookup returns CDR1 MDHEN and CDR2 SYDVKM. The CDR3 DNA reads as TGTGCCAGCAGTTTGACCGGGGCTGGGGCCAACGTCCTGACTTTC. It specifies CASSLTGAGANVLTF.

V gene TRBV4-2 combines with J gene TRBJ2-1, with D perhaps TRBD2 (6 bases). The CDR3 is 15 residues long. V lost 0 bases to trimming and J lost 4 bases, with 10 bases between them. Germline lookup yields CDR1 LGHNA and CDR2 YNFKEQ. CDR3 coding DNA: TGTGCCAGCAGCCAAGAAATCCGGGAGTACAATGAGCAGTTCTTC. It encodes CASSQEIREYNEQFF.

This clone was picked up a small number of times. This chain links TRBV14 with TRBJ1-1; D not resolved. Deletions cut 4 bases from V and 11 bases from J, with 20 bases between. Looked up from germline, CDR1 is SGHDN and CDR2 is FVKESK. CDR3 length: 14 amino acids. In nucleotides, the CDR3 is TGTGCCAGCAGCCTAGCGTCTTTTGGGGAGGATGCTTTCTTT. It yields the protein CASSLASFGEDAFF. The whole variable domain, filled in from reference TRBV14 and TRBJ1-1, reads EAGVTQFPSHSVIEKGQTVTLRCDPISGHDNLYWYRRVMGKEIKFLLHFVKESKQDESGMPNNRFLAERTGGTYSTLKVQPAELEDSGVYFCASSLASFGEDAFFGQGTRLTVV.

The V gene is TRBV5-1, the J gene TRBJ1-1; 8 bases line up with TRBD1. The CDR3 is 14 residues long. CDR1 SGHRS and CDR2 YFSETQ come from the germline V gene. Losses at the gene ends were 2 bases for V and 1 base for J; bases not matched to a gene: 1. CDR3 DNA sequence: TGCGCCAGCAGCTTCGACAGGGGGAACACTGAAGCTTTCTTT. The encoded protein is CASSFDRGNTEAFF. Supplemented by reference TRBV5-1 and TRBJ1-1, the full variable domain reads KAGVTQTPRYLIKTRGQQVTLSCSPISGHRSVSWYQQTPGQGLQFLFEYFSETQRNKGNFPGRFSGRQFSNSRSEMNVSTLELGDSALYLCASSFDRGNTEAFFGQGTRLTVV.

The rearrangement uses TRBV11-1 and TRBJ2-5; 13 bases agree with TRBD2. The junction had 5 bases not matched to a gene; V was cut back by 5 bases and J by 5 bases. From germline, CDR1 is SGHAT and CDR2 FQDESV (reference sequence). The CDR3 sequence is 15 residues long. The CDR3 sequence is CASSHGLAGVETQYF. The CDR3 nucleotides read TGTGCCAGCAGCCACGGACTAGCGGGGGTTGAGACCCAGTACTTC.